Given below is one T cell receptor (beta chain) in context. Its target is unknown. These data originate in a study of prognosis after radiotherapy for stage I lung cancer. Study-wide context: Patients numbered about a dozen men and over five women, aged roughly 50 to 84 with a median of roughly 72 years.

It was by two-round multiplex PCR that TCR beta CDR3 was amplified from genomic DNA. The use of primers specific to each TRBV and TRBJ gene characterized first-round PCR. TCRdb re-analysed the multiplex PCR reads in MiXCR, keeping a single row per CDR3 protein. Counted here are approximately 11,000 distinct CDR3 sequences, around 40% occurring once; the ten biggest clones make up 53%. Study-wide findings and caveats: Diminished Shannon entropy following stereotactic body radiation therapy characterized patients who developed distant metastases.

The source was PBMCs, collected before or after stereotactic body radiation therapy (not recorded which). The receptor was derived from a donor over 45 with non-small cell lung cancer.

Here the CDR3 DNA reads TGTGCCAGCAGTTCCCTCTCCGAGCAGTACTTC. Protein sequence: CASSSLSEQYF. The V gene is TRBV27, the J gene TRBJ2-7; D is undetermined. Per the germline V gene, CDR1 is MNHEY and CDR2 is SMNVEV (reference sequence). The V and J ends lost 4 bases and 6 bases respectively, with 7 bases between them. The CDR3 runs to 11 residues.